A single sample is the source of the 6 T cell receptor beta chains below, sequenced in a study of OX40 agonist ivuxolimab in advanced cancers. Clones were read by immunoSEQ multiplex PCR, and TCRdb kept only the in-frame ones, dropping some. The table shows 45,000 to 55,000 clones, with about 88% occurring only once. This sample comprised CD4+ or CD8+ T cells sorted from blood, obtained in a trial of the OX40 agonist ivuxolimab. All receptors derive from an adult with an advanced solid tumor such as melanoma, head and neck, liver or kidney cancer.

The chain employs TRBV6-5 and TRBJ1-1; D unresolved. The CDR3 spans 13 residues. Trimming cost V 2 bases and J 1 base, with 5 bases left between them. Germline CDR1 is MNHEY and CDR2 is SVGAGI. This CDR3 is CASSYTSNTEAFF. The CDR3 bases are TGTGCCAGCAGTTACACTTCGAACACTGAAGCTTTCTTT.

V and J are TRBV20-1 and TRBJ2-5; D call uncertain. Trimming took 7 bases from V and 4 from J, leaving 10 bases between them. Germline V gene sequence: CDR1 DFQATT, CDR2 SNEGSKA (reference sequence). The CDR3 loop spans 11 amino acids. The CDR3, as DNA: TGCAGTGGTGGGAAGGGAGAGACCCAGTACTTC. Protein sequence: CSGGKGETQYF.

On this clone: At one end, the junction sequence differs from germline, possibly due to a read error. The chain uses TRBV10-2 and TRBJ1-5; TRBD1 is a possible D gene (5 bases). Germline lookup yields CDR1 WSHSY and CDR2 SAAADI. This CDR3 has 19 residues. The CDR3 DNA sequence: TGCGCCAGCGGTGAGCCCCACCTATTGGGGCGGGCCCGCAATCAGCCCCAGCATTTT. This translates into CASGEPHLLGRARNQPQHF.

V usage is TRBV2 and J usage is TRBJ2-3; no firm D call. Per germline, CDR1 SNHLY and CDR2 FYNNEI. The CDR3 consists of 14 residues. The ends were cut back, 7 bases at V and 6 bases at J, with 17 bases in the middle. The CDR3 DNA is TGTGCCAGCATAGATCGGGCTGCTGGGGATACGCAGTATTTT. Its translation is CASIDRAAGDTQYF.

The V gene is TRBV6-5, the J gene TRBJ2-7; 7 nucleotides line up with TRBD2. The CDR3 length is 15 residues. CDR1 is MNHEY and CDR2 is SVGAGI in the germline V gene. V dropped 6 bases and J dropped 6; count of bases not matched to a gene: 14. DNA of the CDR3: TGTGCCAGCAGCCCCTGGGGGGGTTTTGGGACCGAGCAGTACTTC. This gives the protein CASSPWGGFGTEQYF.

In this sample, this clone turned up a few times. The rearrangement links TRBV2 to TRBJ2-3; TRBD2 might be the D (6 bases). The germline gives CDR1 SNHLY, CDR2 FYNNEI. The CDR3 is 14 amino acids. The germline V and J ends were trimmed by 7 bases and 3 bases, with 14 bases remaining between them. CDR3 bases: TGTGCCAGCACCGTTTGGAGCGGGACAGATACGCAGTATTTT. Amino acids: CASTVWSGTDTQYF.